Below are 28 T cell receptor beta chains sequenced from a single sample in a study of OX40 agonist ivuxolimab in advanced cancers. Sequenced by immunoSEQ multiplex PCR; TCRdb stores in-frame clones only, minus some. The sample lists around 38,000 clones; around 92% were seen once. Source: CD4+ or CD8+ T cells sorted from blood, taken in a trial of the OX40 agonist ivuxolimab. Receptor source: an adult with an advanced solid tumor such as melanoma, head and neck, liver or kidney cancer.

This chain links TRBV7-6 with TRBJ2-3; D perhaps matches TRBD1 (5 bases). CDR1 is SGHVS, CDR2 FNYEAQ, per germline. Trimming pared 2 bases from V and 2 bases from J, leaving 11 bases between. The CDR3 extends over 15 amino acids. For the CDR3, the DNA is TGTGCCAGCAGCTTAAGGGGAACTTCCACAGATACGCAGTATTTT. It specifies CASSLRGTSTDTQYF.

The chain combines TRBV10-3 with TRBJ1-1; D remains ambiguous. The CDR3 runs 17 residues. In germline, CDR1 is ENHRY, CDR2 SYGVKD. Trimming pared 3 bases from V and 3 bases from J, leaving 20 bases between. Written as DNA, the CDR3 is TGTGCCATCAGTGATCCCTCCAACATGGACGAGGACACTGAAGCTTTCTTT. Translating gives CAISDPSNMDEDTEAFF.

The V and J genes are TRBV7-9 and TRBJ1-1, with D possibly TRBD1 on 5 matching bases. Germline loops: CDR1 SEHNR, CDR2 FQNEAQ (reference sequence). Trimming left V 5 bases short and J 6 bases short, with 10 bases between. The CDR3 is 12 amino acids. The CDR3 loop is CASSPDSAEAFF. CDR3 bases: TGTGCCAGCAGCCCTGACAGTGCTGAAGCTTTCTTT.

The rearrangement joins TRBV29-1 to TRBJ1-1; 10 bases line up with TRBD1. The CDR3 loop spans 17 amino acids. Germline CDR1 and CDR2: SQVTM and ANQGSEA. The V gene end was trimmed by 5 bases and the J gene end by 3 bases; junction bases not matched to a gene: 15. CDR3 nucleotides: TGCAGCGTTCCGGTTTTTGACAGGGGGCGAGGTGACACTGAAGCTTTCTTT. It yields the protein CSVPVFDRGRGDTEAFF.

The chain employs TRBV19 and TRBJ2-1; D unresolved. CDR1 and CDR2 from the germline V gene are LNHDA and SQIVND (reference sequence). This CDR3 has 15 amino acids. V was clipped by 1 base and J by 5 bases, with 12 bases between them. CDR3 in DNA: TGTGCCAGTAGTATAGGGGGTTATCTGGACAATGAGCAGTTCTTC. This sequence encodes CASSIGGYLDNEQFF.

The chain links TRBV6-5 to TRBJ1-2, with D tentatively TRBD1 (5 bases). The CDR3 sequence is 12 residues long. Trimming stripped 5 bases from V and 4 bases from J, with 8 bases between. Looked up from germline, CDR1 is MNHEY and CDR2 is SVGAGI. The CDR3 DNA is TGTGCCAGCAGTCCGGGGGGCTATGGCTACACCTTC. Translation gives CASSPGGYGYTF.

Only one count was recorded for this clone. This chain links TRBV5-6 with TRBJ2-1, with D perhaps given as TRBD1 or TRBD2 (7 bases each). The V gene lost 4 bases and the J gene lost 5 bases, with 16 bases spanning the gap. The CDR3 has 15 residues. CDR1 and CDR2 (germline): SGHDT, YYEEEE. The CDR3 DNA is TGTGCCAGCAGCCGGGGAGGGGGCAACGACAATGAGCAGTTCTTC. This translates into CASSRGGGNDNEQFF.

The chain couples TRBV27 to TRBJ2-5; 7 bases are shared with TRBD1. CDR3 size: 15 residues. Germline CDR1 reads MNHEY; CDR2 reads SMNVEV (reference sequence). V shed 7 bases, J shed 4 bases, and the junction held 12 bases outside the gene matches. In DNA, the CDR3 is TGTGCCAGCAAAAACCGGGACAGTTTCGGAGAGACCCAGTACTTC. Translation: CASKNRDSFGETQYF.

This chain uses TRBV28 with TRBJ2-4, with 8 bases matching TRBD2. J lost 0 bases, V lost 5 bases, and 6 bases had no gene match. This CDR3 contains 16 residues. Germline V gene sequence: CDR1 MDHEN, CDR2 SYDVKM. CDR3 DNA sequence: TGTGCCAGCAGTCCTCGGACTAGCCTAGCCAAAAACATTCAGTACTTC. Translating gives CASSPRTSLAKNIQYF.

This chain connects TRBV6-5 to TRBJ1-1, with D possibly being TRBD1 (5 bases). The CDR3 sequence is 14 residues long. The V end lost 5 bases, the J end lost 1 base, and 11 bases lay between the germline ends. Germline V gene data show CDR1 as MNHEY and CDR2 as SVGAGI. CDR3 protein: CASSGGPTNTEAFF. The DNA for the CDR3 is TGTGCCAGCAGTGGGGGACCGACGAACACTGAAGCTTTCTTT.

The chain has TRBV19 and TRBJ2-3; the D is unclear. CDR1 LNHDA and CDR2 SQIVND come from the germline V gene (reference sequence). With 4 bases removed from V and 1 base from J, the gap between germline ends came to 21 bases. The CDR3 is made up of 18 amino acids. CDR3 sequence: CASSKDGDTFRGTDTQYF. As DNA, the CDR3 is TGTGCCAGTAGTAAGGACGGAGACACCTTTCGGGGCACAGATACGCAGTATTTT.

The V and J genes are TRBV6-5 and TRBJ2-3; D gene ambiguous. Between the trimmed V and J ends, which lost 5 bases and 7 bases, there was a span of 10 bases. The CDR3 totals 12 residues. The V gene's germline CDR1 is MNHEY and CDR2 SVGAGI. The CDR3 loop reads CASSLGGNTQYF. For the CDR3, the DNA is TGTGCCAGCAGTCTGGGTGGAAATACGCAGTATTTT.

This rearrangement joins TRBV19 to TRBJ1-1; D may be TRBD1 (6 bases). The CDR3 loop spans 15 amino acids. V gave up 3 bases and J gave up 1 base, with 12 bases separating them. Germline CDR1 LNHDA, CDR2 SQIVND (reference sequence). CDR3 DNA: TGTGCCAGTAGTATCAGGGGCGAAACGAACACTGAAGCTTTCTTT. Translating it yields CASSIRGETNTEAFF. Drawing the rest from reference TRBV19 and TRBJ1-1, the complete variable domain is DGGITQSPKYLFRKEGQNVTLSCEQNLNHDAMYWYRQDPGQGLRLIYYSQIVNDFQKGDIAEGYSVSREKKESFPLTVTSAQKNPTAFYLCASSIRGETNTEAFFGQGTRLTVV.

The J gene is TRBJ1-3, the V gene TRBV19, with D unclear. There are 12 residues in the CDR3. Germline CDR1 is LNHDA and CDR2 is SQIVND (reference sequence). In DNA form, the CDR3 reads TGTGCAAGTTCGCGAGGTGGAAACACCATATATTTT. Protein sequence: CASSRGGNTIYF. Filled out from reference TRBV19 and TRBJ1-3, the complete variable domain reads DGGITQSPKYLFRKEGQNVTLSCEQNLNHDAMYWYRQDPGQGLRLIYYSQIVNDFQKGDIAEGYSVSREKKESFPLTVTSAQKNPTAFYLCASSRGGNTIYFGEGSWLTVV.

The chain recombines TRBV7-8 with TRBJ2-5; D not resolved. Per the germline V gene, CDR1 is SGHVS and CDR2 is FQNEAQ. V lost 5 bases and J 1 base, leaving 11 bases between the germline ends. The CDR3 contains 14 residues. The CDR3 DNA is TGTGCCAGCAGCACCCCCCCGGCCCAAGAGACCCAGTACTTC. Translated, it gives CASSTPPAQETQYF.

This chain joins TRBV9 and TRBJ1-1; no clear D. V shed 3 bases and J shed 4 bases, with 7 bases lying between them. This CDR3 is built from 12 residues. Germline CDR1 is SGDLS and CDR2 is YYNGEE. CDR3 sequence reads: CASSGFGTEAFF. CDR3 DNA sequence: TGTGCCAGCAGCGGGTTTGGCACTGAAGCTTTCTTT.

This sequence joins TRBV27 and TRBJ1-2; D not certain. This CDR3 is built from 11 residues. Germline CDR1 and CDR2: MNHEY and SMNVEV (reference sequence). V lost 6 bases and J 6 bases, leaving 8 bases between the germline ends. The CDR3 loop reads CASRAGDGYTF. The CDR3 DNA reads TGTGCCAGCAGGGCGGGCGATGGCTACACCTTC.

The V gene is TRBV19, the J gene TRBJ1-1; D unclear. This CDR3 has 16 residues. V lost 7 bases to trimming and J lost 0 bases, with 18 bases between them. Germline CDR1 reads LNHDA; CDR2 reads SQIVND (reference sequence). Here the CDR3 reads CASTLRLHQMNTEAFF. The CDR3 DNA reads TGTGCCAGTACCTTGAGATTACATCAAATGAACACTGAAGCTTTCTTT.

The CDR3 here is CASSYSSGANVLTF. Here the CDR3 DNA reads TGTGCCAGTAGTTACAGCTCTGGGGCCAACGTCCTGACTTTC. The chain carries TRBV19 and TRBJ2-6; D unresolved. CDR3 length: 14 residues. Germline loops: CDR1 LNHDA, CDR2 SQIVND (reference sequence). V shed 5 bases and J shed 0 bases, with 5 bases lying between them.

V usage is TRBV1 and J usage is TRBJ2-7; the DNA was not compared with TRBD2, the D call given in the table. TRBV1 counts as a pseudogene. This CDR3 is built from 17 residues. As DNA, the CDR3 is TGCACCAGCAAACCCCCCGTAGGAGCGGGAGGAACCTACGAGCAGTACTTC. Translated, it gives CTSKPPVGAGGTYEQYF.

The gene calls are TRBV7-8 and TRBJ2-3; a weak D match, TRBD2 (5 bases). CDR3 size: 15 residues. Germline V lookup: CDR1 SGHVS, CDR2 FQNEAQ. The V end lost 0 bases, the J end lost 6 bases, and 13 bases lay between the germline ends. CDR3 region: CASSLARGLGDTQYF. DNA for the CDR3: TGTGCCAGCAGCTTAGCTCGCGGGCTGGGTGATACGCAGTATTTT.

The chain joins TRBV5-4 to TRBJ2-2, with D perhaps matching TRBD1 (5 bases). CDR1 is SGHNT and CDR2 is YYREEE in the germline V gene (reference sequence). CDR3 length: 17 residues. V lost 0 bases and J 7 bases, leaving 19 bases between the germline ends. CDR3 bases: TGTGCCAGCAGCTTGGGGTCCTCTCGGCAGGGCGGCGGGGAGCTGTTTTTT. This translates into CASSLGSSRQGGGELFF.

This clone was detected only once. V and J are TRBV4-2 and TRBJ2-2; D is perhaps TRBD1 (6 bases). CDR1 is LGHNA and CDR2 is YNFKEQ in the germline V gene. This CDR3 contains 15 residues. Trimming stripped 2 bases from V and 6 bases from J, with 13 bases between. CDR3 DNA: TGTGCCAGCAGCCAAACCGGACAGCTCTCCGGGGAGCTGTTTTTT. Residues: CASSQTGQLSGELFF.

V gene TRBV4-1 combines with J gene TRBJ1-5; D is ambiguous. Deletions cut 5 bases from V and 4 bases from J, with 12 bases between. This CDR3 spans 14 amino acids. Germline CDR1 MGHRA, CDR2 YSYEKL. The CDR3 DNA reads TGCGCCAGCAGCGAAGTCCTGCAGAATCAGCCCCAGCATTTT. Its translation: CASSEVLQNQPQHF.

This rearrangement joins TRBV4-1 to TRBJ1-3; no firm D call. The CDR3 covers 14 residues. Per the germline V gene, CDR1 is MGHRA and CDR2 is YSYEKL. The V and J ends lost 8 bases and 1 base respectively, with 12 bases between them. The CDR3 DNA follows: TGCGCCAGCTCCGCTGTGACGTCTGGAAACACCATATATTTT. Protein product: CASSAVTSGNTIYF.

The chain combines TRBV4-1 with TRBJ2-2; TRBD1 or TRBD2 may be the D gene (5 bases each). The CDR3 runs 16 residues. V lost 4 bases to trimming and J lost 1 base, with 13 bases between them. The germline CDR1 and CDR2 sequences are MGHRA and YSYEKL. CDR3 sequence: CASSPGHGKNTGELFF. CDR3 in DNA: TGCGCCAGCAGCCCCGGACACGGGAAGAACACCGGGGAGCTGTTTTTT.

V is TRBV13 and J is TRBJ1-4; D may be TRBD1 (6 bases). V was pared by 2 bases and J by 7 bases, with 14 bases between. The CDR3 contains 15 residues. The V gene's germline CDR1 is PRHDT and CDR2 FYEKMQ (reference sequence). For the CDR3, the DNA is TGTGCCAGCAGCTTAAGGGGGGATGAAGGTGAAAAACTGTTTTTT. It codes for CASSLRGDEGEKLFF.

The chain joins TRBV6-6 to TRBJ2-7; tentative D call: TRBD1 (5 bases). The V end was cut by 8 bases, the J end by 3 bases, with 8 bases between. CDR1 and CDR2 from the germline V gene are MNHNY and SVGAGI (reference sequence). CDR3 length: 11 residues. The CDR3 here is CASRDSYEQYF. DNA of the CDR3: TGTGCCAGCCGAGACAGCTACGAGCAGTACTTC.